The present T cell receptor (beta chain) was sequenced within a study of T cell responses to AZD1222 COVID-19 vaccine. J lost 5 bases, V lost 3 bases, and 11 bases had no gene match. Germline V gives CDR1 SGHTA, CDR2 FQGTGA. The CDR3 length is 18 residues. Generated by immunoSEQ multiplex PCR, the TCRdb table keeps only in-frame clones and is missing some. The sample yields around 130,000 clones, 80% to 95% seen once. Broader study findings: Of spike-specific TCRs, nearly half reportedly target regions left unmutated in variants. In all cases, repertoires were sampled only after the peak T cell response. At study baseline, merely six AZD1222 recipients were seropositive.

About this clone: Antigen: not known.

The V and J genes are TRBV7-3 and TRBJ2-2; 11 nucleotides agree with TRBD2. The clonotype was recovered from an adult who received the AZD1222 COVID-19 vaccine. Source: peripheral blood, taken 28 days after the second AZD1222 dose. CDR3 in amino acids: CASSLTPTSGTGTGELFF. The CDR3 nucleotides read TGTGCCAGCAGCTTGACTCCGACTAGCGGGACAGGGACCGGGGAGCTGTTTTTT.